This section outlines one T cell receptor (beta chain) sequence together with its context. The read falls 3 residues short of the CDR3 end, and the missing part is taken from the germline J gene. TCRdb keeps only in-frame clones here, not all; method: immunoSEQ multiplex PCR. This repertoire includes 20,000 to 25,000 clones. This sample is drawn from a study of T cells in women clearing cervical HPV infection. Study-wide context: Case blood was drawn when the lesion was first found; control blood after infection became undetectable.

This CDR3 region has 16 residues. Trimming at V came to 5 bases and at J to 4 bases, leaving 9 bases not matched to a gene. The chain combines TRBV12-3 or TRBV12-4 with TRBJ2-2; 8 nucleotides agree with TRBD2. The sequenced sample was blood buffy coat. This clonotype was sampled from a woman between 18 and 69 years old with a cervical HPV16 infection that either progressed to CIN3+ or cleared (not recorded which). The sequenced CDR3 bases are TGTGCCAGCAGTCCAGCGAGCGGGGGAGTCACCGGGGAG. Its translation is CASSPASGGVTGE. The full CDR3 protein is CASSPASGGVTGELFF.